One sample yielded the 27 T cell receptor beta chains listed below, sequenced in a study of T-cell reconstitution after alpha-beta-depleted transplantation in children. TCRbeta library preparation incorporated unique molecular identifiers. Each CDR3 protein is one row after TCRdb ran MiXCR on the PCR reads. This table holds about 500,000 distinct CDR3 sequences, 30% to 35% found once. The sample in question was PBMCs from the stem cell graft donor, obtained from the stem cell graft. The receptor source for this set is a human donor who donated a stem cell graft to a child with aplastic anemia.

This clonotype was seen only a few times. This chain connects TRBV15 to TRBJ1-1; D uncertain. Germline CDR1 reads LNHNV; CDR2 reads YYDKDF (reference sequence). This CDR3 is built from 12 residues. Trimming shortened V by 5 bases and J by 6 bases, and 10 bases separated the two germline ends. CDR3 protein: CATSSNVAEAFF. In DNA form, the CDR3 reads TGTGCCACCAGCTCGAATGTGGCTGAAGCTTTCTTT.

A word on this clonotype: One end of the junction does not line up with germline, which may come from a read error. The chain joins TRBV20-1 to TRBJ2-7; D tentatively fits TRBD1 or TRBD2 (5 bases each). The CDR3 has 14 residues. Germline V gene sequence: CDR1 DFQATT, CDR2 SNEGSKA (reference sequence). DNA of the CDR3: TGCAGTGCGTACCTAAGGGACCTCTCCTACGAGCTGTACTTC. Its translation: CSAYLRDLSYELYF.

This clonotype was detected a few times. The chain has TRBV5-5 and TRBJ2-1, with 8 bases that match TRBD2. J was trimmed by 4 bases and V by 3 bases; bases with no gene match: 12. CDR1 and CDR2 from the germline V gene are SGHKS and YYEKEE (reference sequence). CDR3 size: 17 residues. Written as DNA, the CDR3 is TGTGCCAGCAGCTGGGGCGGATCGAGCGGGAGATACAATGAGCAGTTCTTC. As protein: CASSWGGSSGRYNEQFF.

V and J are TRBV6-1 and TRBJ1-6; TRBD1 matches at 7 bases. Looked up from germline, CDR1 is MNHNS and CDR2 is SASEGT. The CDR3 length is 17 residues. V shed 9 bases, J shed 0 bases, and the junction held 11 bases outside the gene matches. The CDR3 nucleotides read TGTGCCAGTAAATCCCGGCAGGGGGACTCCTATAATTCACCCCTCCACTTT. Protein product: CASKSRQGDSYNSPLHF.

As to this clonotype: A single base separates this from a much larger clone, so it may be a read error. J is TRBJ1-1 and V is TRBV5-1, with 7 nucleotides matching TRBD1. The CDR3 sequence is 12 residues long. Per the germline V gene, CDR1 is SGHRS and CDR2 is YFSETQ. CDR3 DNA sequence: TGCGGCAGCAGCTTATCAGGGGGTGAAGCTTTCTTT. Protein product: CGSSLSGGEAFF.

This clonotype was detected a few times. The CDR3 region is CATSEAGDSITDTQYF. CDR3 sequence (DNA): TGTGCCACCAGTGAGGCCGGGGACAGTATAACAGATACGCAGTATTTT. V and J are TRBV24-1 and TRBJ2-3, with TRBD1 identical over 7 bases. The CDR3 contains 16 residues. Germline CDR1 reads KGHDR; CDR2 reads SFDVKD. Trimming took 4 bases from V and 3 from J; bases not matched to a gene: 9.

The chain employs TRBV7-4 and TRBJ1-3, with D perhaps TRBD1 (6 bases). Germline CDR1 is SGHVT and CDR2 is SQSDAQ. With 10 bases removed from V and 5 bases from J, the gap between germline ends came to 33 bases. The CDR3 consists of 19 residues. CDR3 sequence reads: CAICLGQGITQGLRNTIYF. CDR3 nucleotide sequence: TGTGCCATCTGTTTAGGGCAGGGGATTACCCAGGGTCTTCGAAACACCATATATTTT.

The CDR3 sequence: CASTPWGGEGLETQYF. CDR3 DNA sequence: TGTGCCAGCACCCCATGGGGGGGAGAGGGGTTAGAGACCCAGTACTTC. The chain links TRBV12-3 or TRBV12-4 to TRBJ2-5, with 7 positions matching TRBD2. The length of the CDR3 is 16 residues. V dropped 7 bases and J dropped 4; count of bases not matched to a gene: 15.

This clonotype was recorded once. The CDR3 region has the DNA TGTGCCAGTACCCCTGGCTGGGACAGGGTGTTGACTGAAGCTTTCTTT. It translates to CASTPGWDRVLTEAFF. V gene TRBV19 combines with J gene TRBJ1-1, with TRBD1 matching 9 bases. The CDR3 covers 16 residues. The V gene's germline CDR1 is LNHDA and CDR2 SQIVND (reference sequence). Trimming removed 7 bases from V and 5 bases from J; junction bases left unmatched: 14.

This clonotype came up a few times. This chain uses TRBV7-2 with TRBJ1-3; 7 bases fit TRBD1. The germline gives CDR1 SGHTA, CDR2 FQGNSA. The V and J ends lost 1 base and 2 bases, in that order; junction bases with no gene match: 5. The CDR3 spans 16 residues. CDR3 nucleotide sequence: TGTGCCAGCAGCTTAGTCCCCGGGACAGCTGGAAACACCATATATTTT. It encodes CASSLVPGTAGNTIYF.

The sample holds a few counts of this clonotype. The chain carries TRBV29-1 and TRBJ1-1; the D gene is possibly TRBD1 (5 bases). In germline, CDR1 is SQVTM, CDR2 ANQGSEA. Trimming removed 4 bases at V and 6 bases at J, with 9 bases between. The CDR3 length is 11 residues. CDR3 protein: CSVGKGPEAFF. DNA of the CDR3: TGCAGCGTTGGCAAGGGACCTGAAGCTTTCTTT.

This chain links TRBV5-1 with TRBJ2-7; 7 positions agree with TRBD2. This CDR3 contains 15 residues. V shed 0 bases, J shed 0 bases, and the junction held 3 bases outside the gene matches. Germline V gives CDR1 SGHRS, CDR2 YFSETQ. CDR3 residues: CASSLAPSGSYEQYF. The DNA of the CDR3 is TGCGCCAGCAGCTTGGCCCCTAGCGGCTCCTACGAGCAGTACTTC. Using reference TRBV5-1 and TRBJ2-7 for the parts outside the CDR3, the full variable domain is KAGVTQTPRYLIKTRGQQVTLSCSPISGHRSVSWYQQTPGQGLQFLFEYFSETQRNKGNFPGRFSGRQFSNSRSEMNVSTLELGDSALYLCASSLAPSGSYEQYFGPGTRLTVT.

CDR3 DNA: TGCAGTGCTCGACAGGGACCGGAGGGCTACACCTTC. Its protein product is CSARQGPEGYTF. The chain is built from TRBV20-1 and TRBJ1-2; 7 positions match TRBD1. Trimming removed 5 bases from V and 8 bases from J; junction bases left unmatched: 8. The CDR3 is 12 residues long. Germline lookup yields CDR1 DFQATT and CDR2 SNEGSKA (reference sequence).

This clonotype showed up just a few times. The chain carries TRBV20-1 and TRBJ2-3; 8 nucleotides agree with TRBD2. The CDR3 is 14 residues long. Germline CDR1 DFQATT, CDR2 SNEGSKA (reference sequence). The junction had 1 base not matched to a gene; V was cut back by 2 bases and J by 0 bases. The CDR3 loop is CSARIAGSTDTQYF. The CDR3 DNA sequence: TGCAGTGCTAGAATAGCGGGAAGCACAGATACGCAGTATTTT.

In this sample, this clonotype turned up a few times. Here the CDR3 reads CASSLGRSTGELFF. The CDR3 nucleotides read TGTGCCAGCAGCTTAGGAAGGAGCACCGGGGAGCTGTTTTTT. The J gene is TRBJ2-2, the V gene TRBV7-2; D not certain. This CDR3 is built from 14 residues. Germline CDR1 SGHTA, CDR2 FQGNSA. V was pared by 1 base and J by 4 bases, with 7 bases between.

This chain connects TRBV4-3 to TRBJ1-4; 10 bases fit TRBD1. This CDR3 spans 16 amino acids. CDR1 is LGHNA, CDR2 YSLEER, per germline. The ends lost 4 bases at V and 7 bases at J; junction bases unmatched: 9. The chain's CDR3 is CASSPRPGQGSEKLFF. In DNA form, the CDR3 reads TGCGCCAGCAGCCCAAGGCCGGGACAGGGGTCTGAAAAACTGTTTTTT.

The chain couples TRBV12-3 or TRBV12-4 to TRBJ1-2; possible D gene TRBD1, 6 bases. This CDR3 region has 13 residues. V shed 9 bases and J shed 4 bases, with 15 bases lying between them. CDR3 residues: CASGIGGTYGYTF. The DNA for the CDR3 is TGTGCCAGTGGTATAGGGGGTACCTATGGCTACACCTTC.

The DNA for the CDR3 is TGCGCCAGCAGCTTGGTCGCAGGACCCACTGAAGCTTTCTTT. As protein: CASSLVAGPTEAFF. V and J are TRBV5-1 and TRBJ1-1; D call uncertain. This CDR3 is built from 14 residues. Germline CDR1 and CDR2: SGHRS and YFSETQ. With 0 bases removed from V and 4 bases from J, the gap between germline ends came to 10 bases.

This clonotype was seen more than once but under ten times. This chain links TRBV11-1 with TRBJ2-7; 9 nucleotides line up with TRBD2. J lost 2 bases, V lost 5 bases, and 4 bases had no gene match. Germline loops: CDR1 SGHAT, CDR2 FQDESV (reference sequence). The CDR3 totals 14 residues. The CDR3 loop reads CASSISGSTYEQYF. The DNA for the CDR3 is TGTGCCAGCAGCATTAGCGGGAGTACCTACGAGCAGTACTTC.

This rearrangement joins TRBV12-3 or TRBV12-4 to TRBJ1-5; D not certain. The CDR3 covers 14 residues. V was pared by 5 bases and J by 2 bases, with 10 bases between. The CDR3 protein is CASSPQFGNQPQHF. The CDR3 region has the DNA TGTGCCAGCAGTCCGCAGTTCGGCAATCAGCCCCAGCATTTT.

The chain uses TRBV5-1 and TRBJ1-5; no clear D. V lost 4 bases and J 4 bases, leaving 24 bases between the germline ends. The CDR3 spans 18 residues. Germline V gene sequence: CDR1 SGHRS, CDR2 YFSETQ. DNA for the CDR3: TGCGCCAGCAGCCCTGGGTTGTCGCAACCAAAACGGAATCAGCCCCAGCATTTT. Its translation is CASSPGLSQPKRNQPQHF. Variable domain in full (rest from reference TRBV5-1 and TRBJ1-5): KAGVTQTPRYLIKTRGQQVTLSCSPISGHRSVSWYQQTPGQGLQFLFEYFSETQRNKGNFPGRFSGRQFSNSRSEMNVSTLELGDSALYLCASSPGLSQPKRNQPQHFGDGTRLSIL.

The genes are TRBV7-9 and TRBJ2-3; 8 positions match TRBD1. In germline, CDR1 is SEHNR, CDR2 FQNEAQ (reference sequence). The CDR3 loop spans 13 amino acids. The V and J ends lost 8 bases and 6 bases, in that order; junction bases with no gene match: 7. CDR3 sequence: CASGQGASDTQYF. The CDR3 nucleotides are TGTGCCAGCGGGCAGGGGGCGTCGGATACGCAGTATTTT.

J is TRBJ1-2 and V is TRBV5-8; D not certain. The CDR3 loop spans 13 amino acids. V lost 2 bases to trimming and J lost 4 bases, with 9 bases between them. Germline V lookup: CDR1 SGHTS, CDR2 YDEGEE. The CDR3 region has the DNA TGTGCCAGCAGCTTTGTGACAATCTATGGCTACACCTTC. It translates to CASSFVTIYGYTF.

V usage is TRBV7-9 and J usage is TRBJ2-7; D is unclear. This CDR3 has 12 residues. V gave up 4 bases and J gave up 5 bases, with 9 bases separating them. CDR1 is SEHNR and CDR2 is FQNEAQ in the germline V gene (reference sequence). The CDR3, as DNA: TGTGCCAGCAGCTCCCGGACCAACGAGCAGTACTTC. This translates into CASSSRTNEQYF.

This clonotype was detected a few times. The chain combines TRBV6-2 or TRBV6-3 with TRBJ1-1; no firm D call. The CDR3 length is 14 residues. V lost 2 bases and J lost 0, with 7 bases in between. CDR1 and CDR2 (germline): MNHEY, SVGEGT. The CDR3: CASSYHSLNTEAFF. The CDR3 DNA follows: TGTGCCAGCAGTTACCACAGCTTGAACACTGAAGCTTTCTTT.

DNA of the CDR3: TGTGCCAGCAGCCCTAGAAAGACAGGGCGCACAGATACGCAGTATTTT. Translated: CASSPRKTGRTDTQYF. The chain recombines TRBV7-2 with TRBJ2-3; TRBD1 matches at 7 bases. The CDR3 is 16 amino acids. V dropped 5 bases and J dropped 1; count of bases not matched to a gene: 9. Germline V gene data show CDR1 as SGHTA and CDR2 as FQGNSA.

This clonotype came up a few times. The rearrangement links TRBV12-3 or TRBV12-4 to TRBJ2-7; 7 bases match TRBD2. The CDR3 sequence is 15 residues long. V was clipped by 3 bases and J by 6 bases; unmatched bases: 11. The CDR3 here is CASSLGRRELGEQYV. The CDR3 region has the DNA TGTGCCAGCAGTTTGGGAAGGCGGGAGCTCGGCGAGCAGTACGTC.